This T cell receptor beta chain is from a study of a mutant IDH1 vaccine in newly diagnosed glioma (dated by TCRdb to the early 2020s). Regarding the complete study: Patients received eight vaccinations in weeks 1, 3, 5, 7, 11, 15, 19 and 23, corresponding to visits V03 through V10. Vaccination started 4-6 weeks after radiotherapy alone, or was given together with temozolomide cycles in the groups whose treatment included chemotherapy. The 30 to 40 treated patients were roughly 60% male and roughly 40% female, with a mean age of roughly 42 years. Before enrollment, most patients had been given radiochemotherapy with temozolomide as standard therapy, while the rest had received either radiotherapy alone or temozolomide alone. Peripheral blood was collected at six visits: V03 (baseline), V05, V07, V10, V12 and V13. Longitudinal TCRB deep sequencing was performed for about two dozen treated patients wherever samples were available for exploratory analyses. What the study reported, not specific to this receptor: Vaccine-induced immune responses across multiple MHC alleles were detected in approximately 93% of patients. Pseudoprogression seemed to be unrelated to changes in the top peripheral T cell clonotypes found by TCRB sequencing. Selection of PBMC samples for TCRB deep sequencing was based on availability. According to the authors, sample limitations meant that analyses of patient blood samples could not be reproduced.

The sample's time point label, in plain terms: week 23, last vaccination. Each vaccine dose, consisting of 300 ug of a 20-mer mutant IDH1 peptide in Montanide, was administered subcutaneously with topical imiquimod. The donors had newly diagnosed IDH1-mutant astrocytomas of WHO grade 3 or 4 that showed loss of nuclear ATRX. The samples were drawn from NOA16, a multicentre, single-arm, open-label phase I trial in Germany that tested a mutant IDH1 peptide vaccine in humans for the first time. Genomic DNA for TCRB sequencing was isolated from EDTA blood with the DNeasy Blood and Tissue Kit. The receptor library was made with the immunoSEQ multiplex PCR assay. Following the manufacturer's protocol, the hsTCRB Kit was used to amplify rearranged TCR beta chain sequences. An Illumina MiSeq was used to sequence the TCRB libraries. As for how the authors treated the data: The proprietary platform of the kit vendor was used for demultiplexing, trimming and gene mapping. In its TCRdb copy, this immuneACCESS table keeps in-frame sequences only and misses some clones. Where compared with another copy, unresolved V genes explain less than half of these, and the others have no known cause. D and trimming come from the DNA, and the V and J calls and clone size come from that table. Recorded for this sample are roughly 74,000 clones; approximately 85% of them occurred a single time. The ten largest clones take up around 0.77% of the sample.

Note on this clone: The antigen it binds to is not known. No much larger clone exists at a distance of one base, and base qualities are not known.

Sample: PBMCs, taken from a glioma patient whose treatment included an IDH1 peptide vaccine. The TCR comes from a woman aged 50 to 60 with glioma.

The CDR3 region: CASSPSGSYGTQYF. The nucleotides are TGTGCCAGCAGTCCTAGCGGGAGCTATGGTACGCAGTATTTT. This chain is built from TRBV28 and TRBJ2-3; 10 junctional bases match TRBD2. The CDR3 measures 14 amino acids from cysteine to phenylalanine. Only the CDR3 region is kept as DNA, spanning 42 bases read in frame from base 1. Germline trimming amounts to 5 bases on V and 8 bases on J, with 7 as the count of junction bases outside the gene matches. For CDR1 and CDR2, the germline V gene lists MDHEN and SYDVKM.